The rows below give T cell receptor beta chains drawn from one sample of a study of CD8 T cells in ankylosing spondylitis. From the 5' RACE reads, TCRdb called clonotypes with MiXCR, one entry per CDR3 protein. The sample records about 310,000 distinct CDR3 sequences, under 25% being singletons. Sequencing was done on a sample of blood, either unsorted or a sorted T cell fraction (not recorded which). The receptors were sampled from a female donor with ankylosing spondylitis or in good health (not recorded which). Each CDR3 is given without its conserved first and last residue. Rows give clone size only sometimes, using once, few, many, or a class for an expanded clone.

abundance,j_gene,v_gene,CDR3aa
many,TRBJ2-7,TRBV6-6,ASRRDPDEQY
-,TRBJ2-1,TRBV6-5,ASSYPGGGLSNEQF
-,TRBJ2-1,TRBV20-1,SAAPGSLEF
many,TRBJ2-1,TRBV24-1,ATSESAGGFSEQF
-,TRBJ2-1,TRBV20-1,SASGTSGKNEQF
few,TRBJ1-5,TRBV12-3/TRBV12-4,ASTLTGNQPQH
-,TRBJ2-1,TRBV20-1,SARLGQGGNEQF
few,TRBJ2-5,TRBV7-9,ASSLTGGQETQY
many,TRBJ2-7,TRBV7-8,ASSLTRQGGSGY
few,TRBJ2-4,TRBV6-5,ASSYSKDGLAGGKNIQY
many,TRBJ2-3,TRBV5-1,ASSLNQGDTQY
few,TRBJ1-2,TRBV4-1,ASSQTGFYGYT
once,TRBJ1-3,TRBV27,ASRTASGNTIY
few,TRBJ2-1,TRBV18,ASSRGTSRTSSYNEQF